The sequence of this TCR beta chain was determined in a study of blood T cell repertoires in COVID-19. About the research overall: From the United States, Italy and Spain came samples of acute and convalescent COVID-19. The analysed material was cDNA or gDNA that came from T cells, B-cell-depleted T cells, or PBMCs.

This clone has a single count. Original analysis: Reference gene primer amplification in the assay estimated nucleated cell counts. Profiling relied on immunoSEQ multiplex PCR, and the TCRdb table lists in-frame clones only, not all of them. V, J and clone size are those of that table, while D and trimming were read from the DNA. The data contain around 190,000 clones, 84% of them singletons. CDR3 size: 15 residues. The ends lost 3 bases at V and 7 bases at J; junction bases unmatched: 6. This clonotype originated in a human donor in a cohort sampled during active COVID-19. Sequencing used peripheral blood. The rearrangement uses TRBV23-1 and TRBJ1-6; TRBD1 aligns across 7 bases. TRBV23-1 has ORF status, its function being uncertain. The CDR3 here is CASSHRDSFNSPLHF. In DNA, the CDR3 is TGCGCCAGCAGTCACCGGGACAGCTTCAATTCACCCCTCCACTTT.